This TCR beta chain was retrieved from a study of monozygotic twins with inflammatory bowel disease. General study results and limits: People with IBD had fewer clonotypes in common with others than healthy twins did, especially with disease activity.

With respect to this clonotype: Its antigen is unidentified.

Unsorted whole blood yielded the total RNA, with T cells left unselected. This CDR3 contains 18 residues. Looked up from germline, CDR1 is SGHRS and CDR2 is YFSETQ. TCRdb reprocessed the 5' RACE reads, with one entry per CDR3 protein and no DNA. Its clone listing holds around 450,000 distinct CDR3 sequences. The chain carries TRBV5-1 and TRBJ2-1; lacking DNA, the TRBD1 call made by TCRdb goes unchecked. Sequencing was carried out using blood. This TCR was recovered from a human donor with ulcerative colitis or Crohn's disease, or a healthy co-twin of an affected twin (not recorded which). The CDR3 loop reads CASSLEETRQGFRSEQFF.